This TCR beta chain comes out of a study of T cells after somatic rescue of genetic block. This CDR3 comprises 16 residues. V lost 4 bases and J lost 0, with 11 bases in between. Germline V gene lookup returns CDR1 SGHKS and CDR2 YYEKEE (reference sequence). The table came from immunoSEQ multiplex PCR; TCRdb's copy has only in-frame clones and leaves some out. This sample has over 95,000 clones, with 85% to 95% found just once. The J gene is TRBJ2-6, the V gene TRBV5-5, with a weak D call TRBD2 (5 bases). This sequence originates from a woman between 18 and 29 years old. The specimen sequenced was peripheral blood mononuclear cells (PBMCs). DNA of the CDR3: TGTGCCAGCAGCCAGGAGGCCCACTCTGGGGCCAACGTCCTGACTTTC. This sequence encodes CASSQEAHSGANVLTF.